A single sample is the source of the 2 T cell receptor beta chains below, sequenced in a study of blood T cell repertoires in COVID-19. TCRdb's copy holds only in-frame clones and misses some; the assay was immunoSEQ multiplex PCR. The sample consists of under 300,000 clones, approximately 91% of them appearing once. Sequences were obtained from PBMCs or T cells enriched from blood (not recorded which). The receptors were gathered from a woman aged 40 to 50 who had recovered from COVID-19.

As DNA, the CDR3 is TGTGCCAGATTTGTTCCGGACAGGGGTATAGATACGCAGTATTTT. Its protein product is CARFVPDRGIDTQYF. The J gene is TRBJ2-3, the V gene TRBV6-5; 9 bases match TRBD1. V dropped 9 bases and J dropped 5; count of bases not matched to a gene: 12. The germline V gene has CDR1 MNHEY and CDR2 SVGAGI. This CDR3 has 15 amino acids.

CDR3 region: CATSDLSPGEGYTF. Written as DNA, the CDR3 is TGTGCCACCAGTGATTTGAGCCCGGGTGAAGGCTACACCTTC. This chain joins TRBV24-1 and TRBJ1-2; no definite D call. V lost 0 bases and J 8 bases, leaving 12 bases between the germline ends. The CDR3 totals 14 residues. Germline CDR1 reads KGHDR; CDR2 reads SFDVKD.